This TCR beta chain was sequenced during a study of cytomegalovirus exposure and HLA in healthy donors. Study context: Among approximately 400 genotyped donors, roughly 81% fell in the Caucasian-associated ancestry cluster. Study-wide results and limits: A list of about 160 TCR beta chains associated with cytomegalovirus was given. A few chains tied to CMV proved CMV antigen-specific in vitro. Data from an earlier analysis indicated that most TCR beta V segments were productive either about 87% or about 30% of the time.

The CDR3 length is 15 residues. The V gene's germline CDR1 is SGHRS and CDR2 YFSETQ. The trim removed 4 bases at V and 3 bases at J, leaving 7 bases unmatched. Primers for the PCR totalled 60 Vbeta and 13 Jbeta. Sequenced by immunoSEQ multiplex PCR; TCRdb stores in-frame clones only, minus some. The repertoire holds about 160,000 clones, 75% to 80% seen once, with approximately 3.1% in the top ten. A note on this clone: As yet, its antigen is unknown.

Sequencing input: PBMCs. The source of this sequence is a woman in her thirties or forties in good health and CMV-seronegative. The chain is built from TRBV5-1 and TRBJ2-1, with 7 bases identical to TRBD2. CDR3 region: CASSLAAGDYNEQFF. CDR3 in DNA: TGCGCCAGCAGCCTAGCCGCGGGAGACTACAATGAGCAGTTCTTC.